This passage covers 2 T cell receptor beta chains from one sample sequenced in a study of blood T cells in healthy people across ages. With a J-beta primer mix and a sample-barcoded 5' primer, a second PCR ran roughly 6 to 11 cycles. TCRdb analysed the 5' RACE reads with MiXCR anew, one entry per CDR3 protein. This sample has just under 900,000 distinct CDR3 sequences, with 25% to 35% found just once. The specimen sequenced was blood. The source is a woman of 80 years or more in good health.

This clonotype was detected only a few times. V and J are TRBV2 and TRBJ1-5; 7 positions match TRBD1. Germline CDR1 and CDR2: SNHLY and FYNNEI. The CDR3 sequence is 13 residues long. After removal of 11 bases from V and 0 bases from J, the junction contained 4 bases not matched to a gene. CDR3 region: CAWGQNSNQPQHF. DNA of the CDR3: TGTGCCTGGGGACAGAATAGCAATCAGCCCCAGCATTTT. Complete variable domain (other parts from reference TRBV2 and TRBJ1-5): EPEVTQTPSHQVTQMGQEVILRCVPISNHLYFYWYRQILGQKVEFLVSFYNNEISEKSEIFDDQFSVERPDGSNFTLKIRSTKLEDSAMYFCAWGQNSNQPQHFGDGTRLSIL.

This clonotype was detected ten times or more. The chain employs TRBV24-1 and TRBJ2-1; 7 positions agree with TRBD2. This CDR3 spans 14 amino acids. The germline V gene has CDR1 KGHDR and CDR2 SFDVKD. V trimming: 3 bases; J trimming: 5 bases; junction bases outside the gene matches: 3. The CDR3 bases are TGTGCCACCAGTGATACCGGGACTAACAATGAGCAGTTCTTC. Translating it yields CATSDTGTNNEQFF.